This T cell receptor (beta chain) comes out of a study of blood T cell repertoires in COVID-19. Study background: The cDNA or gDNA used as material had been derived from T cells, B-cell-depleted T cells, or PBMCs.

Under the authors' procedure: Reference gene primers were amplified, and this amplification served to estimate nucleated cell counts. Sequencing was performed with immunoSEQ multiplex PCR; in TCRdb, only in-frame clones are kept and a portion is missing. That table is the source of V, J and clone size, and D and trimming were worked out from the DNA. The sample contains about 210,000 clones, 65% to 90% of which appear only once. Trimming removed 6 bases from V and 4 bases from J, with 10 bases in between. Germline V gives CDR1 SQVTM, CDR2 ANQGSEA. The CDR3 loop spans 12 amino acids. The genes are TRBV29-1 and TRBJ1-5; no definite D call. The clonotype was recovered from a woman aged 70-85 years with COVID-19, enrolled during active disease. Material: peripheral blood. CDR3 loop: CSVGGWNQPQHF. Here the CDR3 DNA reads TGCAGCGTCGGCGGTTGGAATCAGCCCCAGCATTTT.